The rows below give T cell receptor beta chains drawn from one sample of a study of blood T cell repertoires in COVID-19. This table comes from immunoSEQ multiplex PCR, and its TCRdb copy is limited to in-frame clones, with some not included. The sample carries hundreds of thousands of clones, 80% to 90% recorded once. The sequencing input was PBMCs or T cells enriched from blood (not recorded which). Receptors were obtained from a young woman who had recovered from COVID-19. The CDR3 runs from the conserved cysteine through the conserved F or W. Each record gives: clone size, D gene, J gene, V gene, CDR3 protein, CDR3 DNA. The D gene is left open where the match is weak. Size is omitted from some rows. Given values are once, few, many or a class for expanded clones.

size: NA
D: NA
J: TRBJ1-5
V: TRBV6-4
CDR3: CASSDSRQAGQPQHF
DNA: TGTGCCAGCAGTGACTCAAGACAGGCAGGTCAGCCCCAGCATTTT

size: NA
D: TRBD2
J: TRBJ2-1
V: TRBV7-9
CDR3: CASSAGGTSDHNEQFF
DNA: TGTGCCAGCAGCGCCGGTGGGACTAGCGACCACAATGAGCAGTTCTTC

size: NA
D: NA
J: TRBJ2-7
V: TRBV2
CDR3: CASKGYEQYF
DNA: TGTGCCAGCAAGGGGTACGAGCAGTACTTC

size: NA
D: TRBD2
J: TRBJ2-4
V: TRBV6-2/TRBV6-3
CDR3: CASSYELRGTSGAKNIQYF
DNA: TGTGCCAGCAGTTACGAGTTGCGCGGGACTAGCGGAGCCAAAAACATTCAGTACTTC

size: once
D: NA
J: TRBJ1-1
V: TRBV27
CDR3: CASSLRQGNTEAFF
DNA: TGTGCCAGCAGTTTGCGGCAGGGGAACACTGAAGCTTTCTTT

size: NA
D: TRBD1
J: TRBJ1-2
V: TRBV5-6
CDR3: CASSRQGSYGYTF
DNA: TGTGCCAGCAGCCGACAGGGGTCCTATGGCTACACCTTC

size: NA
D: NA
J: TRBJ1-2
V: TRBV28
CDR3: CASRHPPAGAYGYTF
DNA: TGTGCCAGCAGGCACCCCCCAGCAGGGGCCTATGGCTACACCTTC

size: NA
D: NA
J: TRBJ2-7
V: TRBV5-4
CDR3: CASSAGSRSSYEQYF
DNA: TGTGCCAGCAGCGCCGGTTCTCGTAGCTCCTACGAGCAGTACTTC

size: NA
D: TRBD1
J: TRBJ2-7
V: TRBV11-2
CDR3: CASSLNRGLTYEQYF
DNA: TGTGCCAGCAGCCTAAACAGGGGGCTAACGTACGAGCAGTACTTC

size: NA
D: NA
J: TRBJ2-3
V: TRBV7-3
CDR3: CASSLISGRDLVPRLYSSTDTQYF
DNA: TGTGCCAGCAGCTTAATAAGCGGGCGGGATCTGGTCCCACGCTTGTACTCTAGCACAGATACGCAGTATTTT

size: NA
D: NA
J: TRBJ1-2
V: TRBV12-3/TRBV12-4
CDR3: CASRGQSHYGYTF
DNA: TGTGCCAGCAGAGGACAGTCCCACTATGGCTACACCTTC

size: NA
D: TRBD1
J: TRBJ1-2
V: TRBV7-2
CDR3: CASSPLGQGLSYGYTF
DNA: TGTGCCAGCAGCCCGCTCGGACAGGGGCTAAGCTATGGCTACACCTTC

size: NA
D: TRBD1
J: TRBJ2-5
V: TRBV5-1
CDR3: CASSSGQGWETQYF
DNA: TGCGCCAGCAGCTCAGGACAGGGGTGGGAGACCCAGTACTTC

size: few
D: TRBD1
J: TRBJ2-7
V: TRBV6-2/TRBV6-3
CDR3: CASSFGQGAIYEQYF
DNA: TGTGCCAGCAGTTTCGGGCAGGGGGCTATCTACGAGCAGTACTTC

size: NA
D: NA
J: TRBJ2-5
V: TRBV11-2
CDR3: CASSLGPHSFPSRETQYF
DNA: TGTGCCAGCAGCTTAGGTCCTCATTCTTTCCCGAGTCGGGAGACCCAGTACTTC

size: NA
D: NA
J: TRBJ1-6
V: TRBV15
CDR3: CATSRDRSNSPLHF
DNA: TGTGCCACCAGCAGAGACAGAAGTAATTCACCCCTCCACTTT

size: NA
D: NA
J: TRBJ1-1
V: TRBV19
CDR3: CASSRPGLGYLNTEAFF
DNA: TGTGCCAGTAGTAGACCGGGACTCGGCTACTTGAACACTGAAGCTTTCTTT

size: NA
D: NA
J: TRBJ2-7
V: TRBV11-2
CDR3: CASSSGLSNVEQYF
DNA: TGTGCCAGCAGCTCGGGACTCTCTAACGTCGAGCAGTACTTC

size: NA
D: TRBD1
J: TRBJ2-5
V: TRBV7-9
CDR3: CASSSWDRVSGAQYF
DNA: TGTGCCAGCAGCTCATGGGACAGGGTCAGTGGAGCCCAGTACTTC

size: few
D: TRBD1
J: TRBJ1-2
V: TRBV5-4
CDR3: CASSALRGSRGYTF
DNA: TGTGCCAGCAGCGCCCTCAGGGGGTCTAGGGGCTACACCTTC

size: NA
D: NA
J: TRBJ2-3
V: TRBV6-2/TRBV6-3
CDR3: CASSPLGGISDTQYF
DNA: TGTGCCAGCAGTCCCCTGGGGGGAATATCAGATACGCAGTATTTT

size: NA
D: NA
J: TRBJ1-2
V: TRBV4-3
CDR3: CASSQDRRRDGLYGYTF
DNA: TGCGCCAGCAGCCAAGATCGGCGCAGGGATGGTTTATATGGCTACACCTTC

size: once
D: TRBD1
J: TRBJ2-3
V: TRBV4-1
CDR3: CASSRDRGRADTQYF
DNA: TGCGCCAGCAGCCGAGACAGGGGGCGGGCAGATACGCAGTATTTT

size: NA
D: NA
J: TRBJ2-3
V: TRBV4-3
CDR3: CASSRRGPDTQYF
DNA: TGCGCCAGCAGCCGACGCGGCCCGGATACGCAGTATTTT

size: NA
D: TRBD2
J: TRBJ2-5
V: TRBV5-1
CDR3: CASSLSGSRETQYF
DNA: TGCGCCAGCAGCTTAAGCGGGAGTAGAGAGACCCAGTACTTC

size: once
D: NA
J: TRBJ1-1
V: TRBV7-9
CDR3: CASSLRTAGSTLNTEAFF
DNA: TGTGCCAGCAGCCTCCGGACAGCCGGTTCAACTTTGAACACTGAAGCTTTCTTT

size: NA
D: TRBD1
J: TRBJ1-2
V: TRBV7-9
CDR3: CASSLGGQGNYGYTF
DNA: TGTGCCAGCAGCTTAGGGGGACAGGGAAACTATGGCTACACCTTC

size: NA
D: NA
J: TRBJ1-2
V: TRBV5-1
CDR3: CASRRGLEPNYGYTF
DNA: TGCGCCAGCAGGAGAGGATTAGAACCTAACTATGGCTACACCTTC

size: NA
D: TRBD2
J: TRBJ2-5
V: TRBV7-2
CDR3: CASSLPSGGWGQETQYF
DNA: TGTGCCAGCAGCTTACCTAGCGGGGGGTGGGGACAAGAGACCCAGTACTTC

size: NA
D: NA
J: TRBJ2-7
V: TRBV6-5
CDR3: CASNPRTEISYEQYF
DNA: TGTGCCAGCAATCCCCGGACAGAGATATCCTACGAGCAGTACTTC

size: NA
D: NA
J: TRBJ1-1
V: TRBV18
CDR3: CASSRRSGDVWTEAFF
DNA: TGTGCCAGCTCACGCCGATCAGGGGATGTATGGACTGAAGCTTTCTTT

size: NA
D: TRBD2
J: TRBJ2-1
V: TRBV7-9
CDR3: CASSYLAGDYNEQFF
DNA: TGTGCCAGCAGCTATCTAGCGGGGGATTACAATGAGCAGTTCTTC

size: NA
D: NA
J: TRBJ2-1
V: TRBV5-1
CDR3: CASSGAFSSYNEQFF
DNA: TGCGCCAGCAGTGGAGCGTTCAGCTCCTACAATGAGCAGTTCTTC

size: NA
D: TRBD1
J: TRBJ1-1
V: TRBV18
CDR3: CASSPRTGDTEAFF
DNA: TGTGCCAGCTCACCGAGGACAGGTGATACTGAAGCTTTCTTT

size: NA
D: TRBD2
J: TRBJ2-5
V: TRBV7-9
CDR3: CASSLGTSIETQYF
DNA: TGTGCCAGCAGCCTAGGGACTAGCATAGAGACCCAGTACTTC

size: NA
D: NA
J: TRBJ2-1
V: TRBV11-3
CDR3: CASSLVGHEQFF
DNA: TGTGCCAGCAGCTTAGTGGGCCATGAGCAGTTCTTC

size: NA
D: TRBD1
J: TRBJ1-1
V: TRBV4-3
CDR3: CASSLSQGYTEAFF
DNA: TGCGCCAGCAGCCTCTCACAGGGGTACACTGAAGCTTTCTTT

size: NA
D: NA
J: TRBJ2-7
V: TRBV5-1
CDR3: CASSLAGGGTYEQYF
DNA: TGCGCCAGCAGCTTGGCCGGAGGCGGCACCTACGAGCAGTACTTC

size: once
D: TRBD1
J: TRBJ1-3
V: TRBV3-1/TRBV3-2
CDR3: CASSQLQGTDTIYF
DNA: TGTGCCAGCAGCCAGCTACAGGGGACGGACACCATATATTTT